This T cell receptor beta chain was captured in a study of OX40 agonist ivuxolimab in advanced cancers. Study at large: Enrollees could have had prior anti-PD-1, anti-PD-L1 or anti-CTLA-4 therapy, which 40% to 45% had received.

The assay was immunoSEQ multiplex PCR, and TCRdb's table has in-frame clones only and misses some. The repertoire holds fewer than 95,000 clones, with 75% to 95% as singletons. Of note for this clone: Its specificity is not known.

Study-level findings and limits: CD8+ T cells (on average) carried more expanded clones than CD4+ T cells. Compared with others, partial responders at 0.1-3.0 mg/kg displayed clonal expansion among the lowest. Certain nonresponding patients likewise had low normalized T-cell clonal expansion.

Germline V CDR1 and CDR2: SGHNT, YYREEE (reference sequence). This CDR3 comprises 15 residues. Trimming took 1 base from V and 2 from J, leaving 13 bases between them. Here the sequenced sample was CD4+ or CD8+ T cells sorted from blood, taken in a trial of the OX40 agonist ivuxolimab. The J gene is TRBJ2-7, the V gene TRBV5-4; TRBD2 is a possible D gene (6 bases). The TCR was taken from an adult with an advanced solid tumor such as melanoma, head and neck, liver or kidney cancer. The CDR3 protein is CASSLNGWGAYEQYF. The CDR3 DNA is TGTGCCAGCAGCTTGAACGGGTGGGGGGCCTACGAGCAGTACTTC.